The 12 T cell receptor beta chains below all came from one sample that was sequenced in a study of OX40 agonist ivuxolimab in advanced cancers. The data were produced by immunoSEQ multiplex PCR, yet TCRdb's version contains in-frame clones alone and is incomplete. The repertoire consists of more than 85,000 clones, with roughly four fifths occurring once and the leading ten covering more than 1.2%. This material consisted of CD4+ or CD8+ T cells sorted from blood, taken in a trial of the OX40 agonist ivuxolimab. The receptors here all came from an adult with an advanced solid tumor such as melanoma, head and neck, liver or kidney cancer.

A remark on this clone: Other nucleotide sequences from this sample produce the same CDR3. The CDR3: CASSLGLAGGGGGTQYF. For the CDR3, the DNA is TGTGCCAGCAGCCTGGGACTAGCGGGAGGGGGGGGAGGGACCCAGTACTTC. V is TRBV7-2 and J is TRBJ2-5; 16 bases are a match to TRBD2. V lost 5 bases, J lost 7 bases, and 10 bases stayed unmatched. The CDR3 sequence is 17 residues long. CDR1 SGHTA and CDR2 FQGNSA come from the germline V gene.

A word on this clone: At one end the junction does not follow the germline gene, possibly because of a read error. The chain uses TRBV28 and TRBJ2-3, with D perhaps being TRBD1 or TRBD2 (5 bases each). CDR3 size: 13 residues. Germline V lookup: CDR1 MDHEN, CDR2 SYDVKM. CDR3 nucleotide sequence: TGTGCCAGCAGGGACGGAGGCACAGGTACGCAGTATTTT. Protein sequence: CASRDGGTGTQYF.

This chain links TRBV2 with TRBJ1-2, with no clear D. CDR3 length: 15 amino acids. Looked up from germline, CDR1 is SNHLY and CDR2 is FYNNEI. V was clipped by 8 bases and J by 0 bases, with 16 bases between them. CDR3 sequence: CASAQISEANYGYTF. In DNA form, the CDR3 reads TGTGCCAGCGCACAAATTTCAGAAGCTAACTATGGCTACACCTTC.

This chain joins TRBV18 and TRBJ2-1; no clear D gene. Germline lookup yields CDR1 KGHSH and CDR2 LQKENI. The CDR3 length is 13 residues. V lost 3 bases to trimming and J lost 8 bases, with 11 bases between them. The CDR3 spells CASSPLLLHEQFF. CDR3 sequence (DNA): TGTGCCAGCTCACCGCTTTTGCTCCATGAGCAGTTCTTC.

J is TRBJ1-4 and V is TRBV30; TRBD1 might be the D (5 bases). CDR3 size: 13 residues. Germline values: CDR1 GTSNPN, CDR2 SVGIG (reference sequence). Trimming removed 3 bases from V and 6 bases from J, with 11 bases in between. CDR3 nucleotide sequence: TGTGCCTGGAGGGGGCGTTTGGATGAAAAACTGTTTTTT. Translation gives CAWRGRLDEKLFF.

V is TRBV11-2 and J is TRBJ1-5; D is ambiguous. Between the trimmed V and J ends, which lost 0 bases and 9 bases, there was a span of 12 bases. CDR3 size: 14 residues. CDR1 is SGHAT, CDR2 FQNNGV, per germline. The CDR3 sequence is CASSLDSQRGPQHF. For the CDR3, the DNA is TGTGCCAGCAGCTTAGATTCCCAGCGGGGGCCCCAGCATTTT.

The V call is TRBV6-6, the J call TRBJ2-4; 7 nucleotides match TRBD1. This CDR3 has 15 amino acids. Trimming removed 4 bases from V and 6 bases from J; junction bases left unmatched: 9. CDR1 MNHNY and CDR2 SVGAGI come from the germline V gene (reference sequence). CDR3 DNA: TGTGCCAGCAGTTCCGTAGGGGGCGGAGTAAACATTCAGTACTTC. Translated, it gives CASSSVGGGVNIQYF.

CDR3 protein: CASSLQGSGSPLHF. The CDR3 DNA reads as TGTGCCAGCAGCTTGCAGGGGTCAGGTTCACCCCTCCACTTT. The chain links TRBV5-6 to TRBJ1-6, with D tentatively TRBD1 (6 bases). With 1 base removed from V and 9 bases from J, the gap between germline ends came to 11 bases. Per the germline V gene, CDR1 is SGHDT and CDR2 is YYEEEE. This CDR3 comprises 14 residues.

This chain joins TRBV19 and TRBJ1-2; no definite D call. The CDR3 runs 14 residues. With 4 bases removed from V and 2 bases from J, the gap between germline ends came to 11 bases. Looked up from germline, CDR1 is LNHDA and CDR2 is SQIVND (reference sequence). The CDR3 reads CASSRQLTNYGYTF. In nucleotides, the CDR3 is TGTGCCAGTAGTAGGCAGCTCACAAACTATGGCTACACCTTC.

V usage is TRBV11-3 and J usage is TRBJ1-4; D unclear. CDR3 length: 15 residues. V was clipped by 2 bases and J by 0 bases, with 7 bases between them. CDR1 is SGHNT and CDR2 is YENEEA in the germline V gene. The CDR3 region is CASSLILATNEKLFF. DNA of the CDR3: TGTGCCAGCAGCTTAATATTGGCAACTAATGAAAAACTGTTTTTT.

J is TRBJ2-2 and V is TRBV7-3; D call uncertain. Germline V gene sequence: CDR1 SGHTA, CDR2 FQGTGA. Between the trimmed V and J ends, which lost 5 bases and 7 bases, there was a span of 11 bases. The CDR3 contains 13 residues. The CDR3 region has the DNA TGTGCCAGCAGCCCGAGCAACCTCGGGGAGCTGTTTTTT. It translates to CASSPSNLGELFF.

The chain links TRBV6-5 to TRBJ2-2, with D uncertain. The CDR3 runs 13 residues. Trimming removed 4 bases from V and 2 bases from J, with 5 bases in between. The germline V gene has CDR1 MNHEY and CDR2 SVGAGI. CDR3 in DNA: TGTGCCAGCAGTTCTCCTAACACCGGGGAGCTGTTTTTT. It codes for CASSSPNTGELFF.